This entry lists 23 T cell receptor beta chains sequenced from one sample in a study of regulatory T cells in long-lasting Graves disease. Documented time point: newly diagnosed GD, antithyroid drugs for less than 3 months. From PBMCs, RNA was extracted and then used to make the TCR library. Arm-PCR with iRepertoire HTBI primers amplified the CDR3 regions for these TCR beta libraries. TCRdb reprocessed the multiplex PCR reads with MiXCR, giving one entry per CDR3 protein. The sample carries approximately 210,000 distinct CDR3 sequences, around 17% recorded once. The specimen comprised peripheral blood mononuclear cells (PBMCs), sampled at new diagnosis, from a patient treated with antithyroid drugs. The receptors derive from a female donor with Graves disease.

The genes are TRBV24-1 and TRBJ2-1, with D possibly matching TRBD2 (7 bases). The CDR3 is 16 amino acids. V was pared by 0 bases and J by 10 bases, with 18 bases between. Germline V gene sequence: CDR1 KGHDR, CDR2 SFDVKD. For the CDR3, the DNA is TGTGCCACCAGTGATTTGTCAGGGGCGGGAGTAGACGAGCAGTTCTTC. Protein sequence: CATSDLSGAGVDEQFF.

This clonotype has more than one count but fewer than ten. The V call is TRBV12-3 or TRBV12-4, the J call TRBJ2-3; the D call may be TRBD1 or TRBD2 (6 bases each). The CDR3 runs to 15 residues. Between the trimmed V and J ends, which lost 7 bases and 3 bases, there was a span of 17 bases. DNA of the CDR3: TGTGCCAGCACCGACTCCAGGGGAGGAACAGATACGCAGTATTTT. This encodes CASTDSRGGTDTQYF.

This clonotype was seen at least ten times. The gene calls are TRBV6-1 and TRBJ2-1, with D maybe TRBD2 (6 bases). Trimming shortened V by 3 bases and J by 9 bases, and 12 bases separated the two germline ends. The germline CDR1 and CDR2 sequences are MNHNS and SASEGT. The CDR3 spans 13 residues. The CDR3 coding sequence is TGTGCCAGCAGTGACCTTCGGCGGGGTGAGCAGTTCTTC. Translation gives CASSDLRRGEQFF.

This clonotype was detected many times. This rearrangement joins TRBV24-1 to TRBJ2-4, with 7 bases aligning to TRBD1. The germline gives CDR1 KGHDR, CDR2 SFDVKD. V lost 7 bases to trimming and J lost 8 bases; unmatched junction nucleotides: 7. The CDR3 sequence is 13 residues long. In DNA, the CDR3 is TGTGCCACCAGCCGACAGGGAGATGACATTCAGTACTTC. Translated, it gives CATSRQGDDIQYF.

This clonotype was picked up many times. V gene TRBV18 combines with J gene TRBJ2-1; TRBD2 matches 8 bases. V trimming: 8 bases; J trimming: 7 bases; junction bases outside the gene matches: 10. Germline-derived CDR1 and CDR2 are KGHSH and LQKENI. The CDR3 extends over 14 amino acids. The CDR3 coding sequence is TGTGCCAGCAACCCAAGCGGGGGTAGAAATGAGCAGTTCTTC. Residues: CASNPSGGRNEQFF.

J is TRBJ2-7 and V is TRBV9; 9 bases are a match to TRBD2. CDR3 length: 17 amino acids. J was trimmed by 4 bases and V by 0 bases; bases with no gene match: 11. CDR1 is SGDLS, CDR2 YYNGEE, per germline. The CDR3 here is CASSVESRGRAGYEQYF. DNA of the CDR3: TGTGCCAGCAGCGTAGAGTCTCGCGGGAGGGCCGGGTACGAGCAGTACTTC.

This clonotype came up many times. V and J are TRBV7-8 and TRBJ2-1, with TRBD1 as a possible D gene (7 bases). The V gene lost 5 bases and the J gene lost 8 bases, with 10 bases spanning the gap. CDR1 SGHVS and CDR2 FQNEAQ come from the germline V gene. This CDR3 is built from 12 residues. DNA of the CDR3: TGTGCCAGCAGCACCAGGGGGGATGAGCAGTTCTTC. The encoded protein is CASSTRGDEQFF.

In this sample, this clonotype turned up many times. This rearrangement joins TRBV5-5 to TRBJ2-7, with D possibly being TRBD2 (6 bases). This CDR3 region has 13 residues. Deletions cut 3 bases from V and 6 bases from J, with 13 bases between. Germline V gene data show CDR1 as SGHKS and CDR2 as YYEKEE (reference sequence). The CDR3 region has the DNA TGTGCCAGCAGCTCCGCCGGGACTCTCGAGCAGTACTTC. Its translation is CASSSAGTLEQYF.

In its sample, this clonotype was seen many times. The junction differs from germline at one of its ends, possibly a read error. The chain joins TRBV7-3 to TRBJ2-1; tentatively, D is TRBD2 (5 bases). Germline values: CDR1 SGHTA, CDR2 FQGTGA. This CDR3 has 14 amino acids. The CDR3 is CASSLSGSYNEQFF. The CDR3 DNA reads TGCGCCAGCAGCTTGAGCGGCTCCTACAATGAGCAGTTCTTC.

In this sample, this clonotype turned up many times. The rearrangement uses TRBV6-1 and TRBJ2-7, with D perhaps TRBD2 (5 bases). The germline V gene has CDR1 MNHNS and CDR2 SASEGT. V was pared by 6 bases and J by 0 bases, with 12 bases between. The CDR3 is 14 residues long. This CDR3 is CASSLKRNSYEQYF. The CDR3 DNA reads as TGTGCCAGCAGCTTGAAGCGGAACTCCTACGAGCAGTACTTC.

Remarks on this clonotype: This may arise from a read error, as a much more abundant clone is one base away. The J gene is TRBJ2-4, the V gene TRBV28, with D tentatively TRBD1 or TRBD2 (6 bases each). The CDR3 loop spans 13 amino acids. Germline V gene data show CDR1 as MDHEN and CDR2 as SYDVKM. The DNA for the CDR3 is TGTGCCAGCAATTTAGGGGGGTCAGGGCGAACCAACTTC. Translating gives CASNLGGSGRTNF. The whole variable domain, filled in from reference TRBV28 and TRBJ2-4, reads DVKVTQSSRYLVKRTGEKVFLECVQDMDHENMFWYRQDPGLGLRLIYFSYDVKMKEKGDIPEGYSVSREKKERFSLILESASTNQTSMYLCASNLGGSGRTNFGAGTRLSVL.

The CDR3 nucleotides are TGTGCCAGCAGGGGGACTAGCGGGATATACGAGCAGTACTTC. It yields the protein CASRGTSGIYEQYF. The chain recombines TRBV2 with TRBJ2-7; TRBD2 matches at 13 bases. Germline V gives CDR1 SNHLY, CDR2 FYNNEI. CDR3 length: 14 amino acids. Trimming at V came to 6 bases and at J to 4 bases, leaving 3 bases not matched to a gene.

This clonotype was observed a few times. The J gene is TRBJ2-7, the V gene TRBV28; 8 bases map to TRBD1. The CDR3 is 13 residues long. In germline, CDR1 is MDHEN, CDR2 SYDVKM. The J segment lost 3 bases and the V segment lost 6 bases, leaving 4 bases of the junction unmatched. The CDR3 here is CASRGTGLYEQYF. In DNA form, the CDR3 reads TGTGCCAGCAGGGGGACAGGACTCTACGAGCAGTACTTC.

This clonotype showed up many times. V and J are TRBV3-1 and TRBJ1-5, with D tentatively TRBD1 (6 bases). Germline loops: CDR1 LGHDT, CDR2 YNNKEL (reference sequence). This CDR3 contains 14 residues. Trimming took off 2 bases at V and 8 bases at J, with 13 bases between the two ends. In nucleotides, the CDR3 is TGTGCCAGCAGCCAATTGGGGGCTATTAAGCCCCAGCATTTT. Amino acid sequence: CASSQLGAIKPQHF.

This clonotype appeared many times. The CDR3 protein is CASSSREAGYTF. The CDR3 DNA follows: TGTGCCAGCAGTTCCAGGGAGGCTGGCTACACCTTC. The chain carries TRBV7-8 and TRBJ1-2; weak D call: TRBD1 (5 bases). The length of the CDR3 is 12 residues. CDR1 and CDR2 from the germline V gene are SGHVS and FQNEAQ. Trimming took off 6 bases at V and 7 bases at J, with 12 bases between the two ends.

This clonotype was recorded once. V is TRBV6-1 and J is TRBJ2-3; D gene ambiguous. V dropped 7 bases and J dropped 3 bases, with 20 bases sitting between them. Per germline, CDR1 MNHNS and CDR2 SASEGT. The CDR3 consists of 16 residues. This CDR3 reads CASKYLGGVRTDTQYF. In DNA form, the CDR3 reads TGTGCCAGCAAATACCTAGGTGGTGTTAGAACAGATACGCAGTATTTT.

This chain uses TRBV19 with TRBJ2-5, with TRBD2 as a possible D gene (6 bases). The CDR3 spans 16 residues. The germline V and J ends were trimmed by 7 bases and 1 base, with 19 bases remaining between them. Germline V lookup: CDR1 LNHDA, CDR2 SQIVND (reference sequence). The CDR3 loop reads CASNGGADLFQETQYF. DNA of the CDR3: TGTGCCAGTAACGGAGGGGCCGACCTCTTCCAAGAGACCCAGTACTTC.

This clonotype was seen at least ten times. The chain employs TRBV20-1 and TRBJ2-1; TRBD1 agrees at 12 bases. V was clipped by 2 bases and J by 8 bases; unmatched bases: 10. The CDR3 spans 16 residues. Germline V gene sequence: CDR1 DFQATT, CDR2 SNEGSKA (reference sequence). CDR3 region: CSARQPGQGAKDEQFF. The CDR3, as DNA: TGCAGTGCTAGACAACCGGGACAGGGGGCGAAGGATGAGCAGTTCTTC.

This sequence joins TRBV5-1 and TRBJ1-3, with D possibly matching TRBD1 (5 bases). The CDR3 loop spans 14 amino acids. V was shortened by 6 bases and J by 2 bases, with 12 bases between the two germline ends. The germline V gene has CDR1 SGHRS and CDR2 YFSETQ. The CDR3 nucleotides are TGCGCCAGCAAAGACAGCGTAGCTGGAAACACCATATATTTT. This sequence encodes CASKDSVAGNTIYF.

This clonotype was observed at least ten times. This sequence joins TRBV11-2 and TRBJ1-6; the D is unclear. The CDR3 has 12 amino acids. V lost 5 bases, J lost 7 bases, and 6 bases lay in between. Germline values: CDR1 SGHAT, CDR2 FQNNGV. The CDR3 DNA sequence: TGTGCCAGCAGCCCCGTAAATTCACCCCTCCACTTT. It codes for CASSPVNSPLHF.

V is TRBV19 and J is TRBJ2-1; D not certain. The germline V gene has CDR1 LNHDA and CDR2 SQIVND (reference sequence). V dropped 5 bases and J dropped 4 bases, with 6 bases sitting between them. This CDR3 has 12 residues. This chain's CDR3 is CASSWNYNEQFF. CDR3 in DNA: TGTGCCAGTAGTTGGAATTACAATGAGCAGTTCTTC.

This clonotype was seen at least ten times. CDR3 in DNA: TGTGCCAGTAGTATAATCGGGGGGCGAGTAGAAAAACTGTTTTTT. As protein: CASSIIGGRVEKLFF. The chain combines TRBV19 with TRBJ1-4; tentative D call: TRBD1 (6 bases). The CDR3 loop spans 15 amino acids. Per germline, CDR1 LNHDA and CDR2 SQIVND (reference sequence). Between the trimmed V and J ends, which lost 2 bases and 8 bases, there was a span of 15 bases.

The table lists this clonotype with many counts. The chain is built from TRBV6-1 and TRBJ1-6; weak D call: TRBD1 (5 bases). CDR3 size: 17 residues. The V and J ends lost 4 bases and 0 bases respectively, with 13 bases between them. The germline V gene encodes CDR1 MNHNS and CDR2 SASEGT. CDR3 loop: CASSVVAGSSYNSPLHF. CDR3 in DNA: TGTGCCAGCAGTGTAGTGGCAGGGAGCTCCTATAATTCACCCCTCCACTTT.